The TCR beta chain described here comes from a study of T cell responses to AZD1222 COVID-19 vaccine. The study's findings and limits: Close to half of spike-specific TCRs reportedly recognize unmutated variant regions. White British donors predominated, females outnumbered males, and clonal diversity was possibly underestimated. At baseline, just five to seven AZD1222 recipients tested seropositive.

Regarding this clone: Antigen specificity is unknown.

The CDR3 sequence is 17 residues long. Germline V gene lookup returns CDR1 SGHRS and CDR2 YFSETQ. Trimming took 0 bases from V and 2 from J, leaving 15 bases between them. The data were produced by immunoSEQ multiplex PCR, yet TCRdb's version contains in-frame clones alone and is incomplete. The data hold around 190,000 clones, with almost 90% observed a single time. This TCR was sampled from an adult in good health. The chain carries TRBV5-1 and TRBJ1-3, with a weak D call TRBD1 (5 bases). The material sequenced was peripheral blood, taken on day 0 of AZD1222 vaccination. The CDR3 region is CASSLGGTPETGNTIYF. The CDR3 DNA reads as TGCGCCAGCAGCTTGGGTGGGACTCCGGAAACTGGAAACACCATATATTTT. The complete variable domain, with remaining parts taken from reference TRBV5-1 and TRBJ1-3, reads KAGVTQTPRYLIKTRGQQVTLSCSPISGHRSVSWYQQTPGQGLQFLFEYFSETQRNKGNFPGRFSGRQFSNSRSEMNVSTLELGDSALYLCASSLGGTPETGNTIYFGEGSWLTVV.